This T cell receptor (beta chain) was identified during a study of shared clonotypes between healthy human individuals. Study in general: The cohort comprised a couple of women and a few men. Their ages spanned 18 to 49 years. Three plates each covered CD4 naive and memory; CD8 naive two, CD8 memory one.

Using immunoSEQ multiplex PCR, the repertoire was profiled, and TCRdb retains in-frame clones only, with some absent. The sample includes 550,000 to 700,000 clones, 73% of them seen just once. This clone was found once. All donors were healthy HIV-negative adults lacking recent acute infections or vaccinations. What was sequenced was memory CD4+ T cells sorted from blood. Stated subset: CD45RA-negative fraction. The receptor's source is a woman aged 30 to 39 in good health.

The CDR3 nucleotides read TGTGCCAGTAGTATAGGTAGCGGGTCTTTGGGAGATACGCAGTATTTT. Protein sequence: CASSIGSGSLGDTQYF. This sequence joins TRBV19 and TRBJ2-3, with 7 bases lining up with TRBD2. The V gene end was trimmed by 1 base and the J gene end by 5 bases; junction bases not matched to a gene: 9. CDR3 length: 16 residues. Germline CDR1 is LNHDA and CDR2 is SQIVND (reference sequence).